The entry below describes one T cell receptor (beta chain). Its antigen is currently unknown. This entry belongs to a study of breast tumors, draining lymph nodes, adjacent tissues. Study-wide results and caveats: That most tumor T cells come from lymph nodes remained unproven. Compared with lymph nodes, tumors were less diverse; compared with nontumor tissue, more.

TCRdb analysed the multiplex PCR reads with MiXCR anew, one entry per CDR3 protein. The sample has 45,000 to 65,000 distinct CDR3 sequences, roughly 41% seen once. The CDR3 has 15 residues. CDR1 is SGHAT and CDR2 is FQNNGV in the germline V gene. The V and J ends lost 6 bases and 7 bases, in that order; junction bases with no gene match: 6. The chain couples TRBV11-2 to TRBJ2-1, with TRBD2 identical over 13 bases. This clonotype originated in a female donor with breast cancer. Some clones in this sample may be carry-over from other donors' samples. Input material: breast tumor tissue. CDR3 bases: TGTGCCAGCAGTTGGACTAGCGGGAGTTCGAATGAGCAGTTCTTC. Translation gives CASSWTSGSSNEQFF.